The 21 T cell receptor beta chains below were found in one sample sequenced in a study of cytomegalovirus exposure and HLA in healthy donors. PCR was performed using 60 Vbeta and 13 Jbeta primers. Some clones are missing from TCRdb's copy, which holds only in-frame ones; the method was immunoSEQ multiplex PCR. The sample carries about 110,000 clones, more than 65% recorded once. Sequencing was carried out using PBMCs. The receptor source for this set is a man aged 25-45 years in good health and CMV-seronegative.

V usage is TRBV6-1 and J usage is TRBJ1-5; D ambiguous. Trimming took 6 bases from V and 5 from J, leaving 2 bases between them. The CDR3 contains 10 residues. CDR1 is MNHNS and CDR2 is SASEGT in the germline V gene. Here the CDR3 DNA reads TGTGCCAGCAGCTATCAGCCCCAGCATTTT. This encodes CASSYQPQHF.

This clone was seen just once. This chain connects TRBV10-1 to TRBJ2-3, with 8 bases fitting TRBD2. The germline V gene has CDR1 WNHNN and CDR2 SYGVQD (reference sequence). Trimming at V came to 8 bases and at J to 2 bases, leaving 9 bases not matched to a gene. The CDR3 covers 15 residues. This chain's CDR3 is CASAGGTDFTDTQYF. The CDR3 coding sequence is TGCGCCAGCGCGGGGGGTACGGACTTCACAGATACGCAGTATTTT.

The chain links TRBV5-1 to TRBJ1-1; the match to TRBD1 covers 8 bases. Germline V lookup: CDR1 SGHRS, CDR2 YFSETQ. Trimming removed 4 bases from V and 4 bases from J; junction bases left unmatched: 3. This CDR3 comprises 13 residues. CDR3 DNA sequence: TGCGCCAGCAGCCAGGGGGCGGTCACTGAAGCTTTCTTT. It specifies CASSQGAVTEAFF.

V is TRBV15 and J is TRBJ1-5, with 8 bases lining up with TRBD1. CDR3 size: 15 residues. The V gene's germline CDR1 is LNHNV and CDR2 YYDKDF (reference sequence). The V and J ends lost 5 bases and 3 bases, in that order; junction bases with no gene match: 6. CDR3 sequence reads: CATSRPDRDNQPQHF. CDR3 DNA sequence: TGTGCCACCAGCCGGCCGGACAGGGACAATCAGCCCCAGCATTTT.

V is TRBV5-1 and J is TRBJ2-1, with D unclear. The CDR3 has 13 amino acids. The ends were cut back, 1 base at V and 5 bases at J, with 7 bases in the middle. Germline loops: CDR1 SGHRS, CDR2 YFSETQ. CDR3 sequence reads: CASSLIADNEQFF. For the CDR3, the DNA is TGCGCCAGCAGCTTGATTGCGGACAATGAGCAGTTCTTC.

The rearrangement links TRBV4-1 to TRBJ1-5; possible D gene TRBD1, 6 bases. The V gene lost 1 base and the J gene lost 5 bases, with 18 bases spanning the gap. Germline CDR1 MGHRA, CDR2 YSYEKL. The CDR3 totals 17 residues. DNA of the CDR3: TGCGCCAGCAGCCAAGTCGGCGGACAGAAGGTTGATCAGCCCCAGCATTTT. Amino acids: CASSQVGGQKVDQPQHF.

The genes are TRBV25-1 and TRBJ1-4, with 7 bases identical to TRBD1. V shed 3 bases, J shed 8 bases, and the junction held 6 bases outside the gene matches. CDR1 and CDR2 from the germline V gene are MGHDK and SYGVNS. The CDR3 runs 14 residues. CDR3 in DNA: TGTGCCAGCAGTGATCCGGGACAGAGAGAAAAACTGTTTTTT. This codes for CASSDPGQREKLFF. The full variable domain, its missing parts supplied by reference TRBV25-1 and TRBJ1-4, is EADIYQTPRYLVIGTGKKITLECSQTMGHDKMYWYQQDPGMELHLIHYSYGVNSTEKGDLSSESTVSRIRTEHFPLTLESARPSHTSQYLCASSDPGQREKLFFGSGTQLSVL.

This clone was observed a few times. The chain combines TRBV25-1 with TRBJ2-5; D is perhaps TRBD2 (5 bases). The germline V gene has CDR1 MGHDK and CDR2 SYGVNS. The CDR3 sequence is 13 residues long. V shed 2 bases and J shed 4 bases, with 8 bases lying between them. The chain's CDR3 is CASSERLAETQYF. The CDR3 DNA reads TGTGCCAGCAGTGAAAGGCTAGCAGAGACCCAGTACTTC.

This rearrangement joins TRBV19 to TRBJ1-2; D gene unclear. Trimming removed 6 bases from V and 4 bases from J, with 6 bases in between. CDR3 length equals 11 residues. Germline lookup yields CDR1 LNHDA and CDR2 SQIVND (reference sequence). In nucleotides, the CDR3 is TGTGCCAGTAGATACATCTATGGCTACACCTTC. Protein: CASRYIYGYTF.

V gene TRBV6-5 combines with J gene TRBJ2-5; the D is unclear. The ends were cut back, 1 base at V and 5 bases at J, with 8 bases in the middle. Germline V gives CDR1 MNHEY, CDR2 SVGAGI. The CDR3 covers 13 residues. The CDR3 sequence is CASSYLGRETQYF. The CDR3 region has the DNA TGTGCCAGCAGTTACTTGGGCCGGGAGACCCAGTACTTC.

The chain is built from TRBV18 and TRBJ1-1; TRBD1 might be the D (6 bases). Germline CDR1 is KGHSH and CDR2 is LQKENI. The CDR3 has 13 amino acids. The V and J ends lost 3 bases and 5 bases respectively, with 10 bases between them. CDR3: CASSPDRGTEAFF. In DNA, the CDR3 is TGTGCCAGCTCACCGGACAGAGGGACTGAAGCTTTCTTT.

The V call is TRBV9, the J call TRBJ1-5; the match to TRBD1 covers 9 bases. Trimming at V came to 3 bases and at J to 5 bases, leaving 6 bases not matched to a gene. The CDR3 runs 15 residues. Germline-derived CDR1 and CDR2 are SGDLS and YYNGEE. The CDR3 DNA reads TGTGCCAGCAGCGGAGATGGACAGGGGCATCAGCCCCAGCATTTT. As protein: CASSGDGQGHQPQHF.

This chain connects TRBV7-9 to TRBJ2-6, with 7 bases matching TRBD1. Germline CDR1 and CDR2: SEHNR and FQNEAQ (reference sequence). The CDR3 is 16 residues long. The V and J ends lost 5 bases and 1 base, in that order; junction bases with no gene match: 5. The CDR3 sequence: CASSARQGSGANVLTF. The CDR3, as DNA: TGTGCCAGCAGCGCCCGACAGGGTTCTGGGGCCAACGTCCTGACTTTC.

The V gene is TRBV5-4, the J gene TRBJ2-5, with D tentatively TRBD2 (6 bases). V gave up 1 base and J gave up 2 bases, with 9 bases separating them. From germline, CDR1 is SGHNT and CDR2 YYREEE (reference sequence). This CDR3 has 14 amino acids. The CDR3 reads CASSLPGAQETQYF. Here the CDR3 DNA reads TGTGCCAGCAGCTTGCCGGGAGCTCAAGAGACCCAGTACTTC.

Only a few counts were recorded for this clone. This chain joins TRBV10-1 and TRBJ1-1; no clear D. CDR3 length: 14 amino acids. Germline assignment: CDR1 WNHNN and CDR2 SYGVQD (reference sequence). V was pared by 5 bases and J by 7 bases, with 17 bases between. The CDR3 sequence is CASSRAAVEDEAFF. The CDR3 DNA reads as TGCGCCAGCAGTCGCGCCGCGGTCGAAGATGAAGCTTTCTTT.

The CDR3 DNA sequence: TGTGCCTGGATCCGACCGGGGGCCGGGGAGCTGTTTTTT. Its translation is CAWIRPGAGELFF. The chain couples TRBV30 to TRBJ2-2; perhaps TRBD2 as D (6 bases). Germline V gives CDR1 GTSNPN, CDR2 SVGIG (reference sequence). Trimming shortened V by 4 bases and J by 6 bases, and 12 bases separated the two germline ends. CDR3 length equals 13 residues.

For the CDR3, the DNA is TGTGCCAGCAGCTTAGGTGGGCCCCTAGGGGCTAACTATGGCTACACCTTC. Amino acids: CASSLGGPLGANYGYTF. The chain joins TRBV13 to TRBJ1-2; weak D call: TRBD1 (5 bases). Germline V lookup: CDR1 PRHDT, CDR2 FYEKMQ (reference sequence). Trimming cost V 0 bases and J 0 bases, with 14 bases left between them. The CDR3 runs 17 residues.

The chain joins TRBV6-1 to TRBJ2-5; 7 nucleotides line up with TRBD2. With V trimmed by 8 bases and J by 3 bases, 6 bases remained unmatched. The CDR3 length is 13 residues. Germline loops: CDR1 MNHNS, CDR2 SASEGT. This CDR3 reads CASLRRGEETQYF. The CDR3 DNA is TGTGCCAGCCTCCGACGGGGGGAAGAGACCCAGTACTTC.

J is TRBJ1-1 and V is TRBV7-8; D remains ambiguous. Germline CDR1 and CDR2: SGHVS and FQNEAQ. Trimming stripped 1 base from V and 1 base from J, with 4 bases between. This CDR3 comprises 13 residues. CDR3 sequence reads: CASSLDTNTEAFF. The DNA of the CDR3 is TGTGCCAGCAGCTTAGACACGAACACTGAAGCTTTCTTT.

This chain joins TRBV5-4 and TRBJ2-1; weak D call: TRBD2 (6 bases). Deletions cut 0 bases from V and 10 bases from J, with 20 bases between. The CDR3 consists of 16 residues. Germline CDR1 and CDR2: SGHNT and YYREEE (reference sequence). The CDR3 coding sequence is TGTGCCAGCAGCTTGGAAACTGGTGGGCCCGGGGGAGAGCAGTTCTTC. Protein product: CASSLETGGPGGEQFF. Using reference TRBV5-4 and TRBJ2-1 for the parts outside the CDR3, the full variable domain is ETGVTQSPTHLIKTRGQQVTLRCSSQSGHNTVSWYQQALGQGPQFIFQYYREEENGRGNFPPRFSGLQFPNYSSELNVNALELDDSALYLCASSLETGGPGGEQFFGPGTRLTVL.

This clone was counted a few times. Other DNA sequences in this specimen translate into the identical CDR3. The chain uses TRBV2 and TRBJ1-5, with D unclear. V lost 4 bases and J 4 bases, leaving 5 bases between the germline ends. Germline loops: CDR1 SNHLY, CDR2 FYNNEI. This CDR3 spans 12 amino acids. CDR3 in amino acids: CASSAGNQPQHF. As DNA, the CDR3 is TGTGCCAGCAGTGCGGGGAATCAGCCCCAGCATTTT.